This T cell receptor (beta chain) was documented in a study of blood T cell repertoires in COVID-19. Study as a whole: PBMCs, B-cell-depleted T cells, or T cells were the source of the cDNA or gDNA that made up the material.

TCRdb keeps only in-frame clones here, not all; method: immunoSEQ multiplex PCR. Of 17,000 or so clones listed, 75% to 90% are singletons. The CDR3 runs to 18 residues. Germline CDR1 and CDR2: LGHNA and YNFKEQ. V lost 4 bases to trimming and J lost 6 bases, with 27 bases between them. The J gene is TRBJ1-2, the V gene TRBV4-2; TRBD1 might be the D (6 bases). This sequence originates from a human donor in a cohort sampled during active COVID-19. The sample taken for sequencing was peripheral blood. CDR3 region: CASSPRGGGQRGFDGYTF. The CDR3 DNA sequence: TGTGCCAGCAGCCCCCGTGGGGGGGGCCAACGGGGTTTCGATGGCTACACCTTC.